This T cell receptor (beta chain) was profiled in a study of control samples from healthy donors and cancer patients. Measured with immunoSEQ multiplex PCR; TCRdb has only the in-frame clones, and not every one. The top ten hold around 2.1% of the sample, which has 85,000 to 90,000 clones, 85% seen once. The CDR3 length is 12 residues. Sequenced sample: blood. The source is a woman aged 40-49 years in good health. The chain has TRBV21-1 and TRBJ1-3. TRBV21-1 is marked as a pseudogene. The CDR3 DNA follows: TGTGCCAGCTTTGGGGGGTCGTACACCATATATTTT. Amino acids: CASFGGSYTIYF.